This TCR beta chain emerged from a study of breast tumors, draining lymph nodes, adjacent tissues. The study, taken as a whole, reports: Tumor T cell lymph node origin was a supported hypothesis, not proven. Luminal-like breast cancer showed significantly greater tumor-nontumor repertoire similarity than basal-like breast cancer did. Compared with lymph nodes, tumors were less diverse; compared with nontumor tissue, more.

This CDR3 has 12 amino acids. Per germline, CDR1 DFQATT and CDR2 SNEGSKA (reference sequence). TCRdb fed the multiplex PCR reads into MiXCR, producing one record per CDR3 protein. This table has about 230,000 distinct CDR3 sequences, around 32% appearing once. In regard to this clonotype: Its target is not known.

Axillary draining lymph nodes of breast cancer patients supplied the node samples. Sequenced material: axillary lymph node tissue. This chain links TRBV20-1 with TRBJ2-3, with 9 bases fitting TRBD2. The receptor comes from a female donor with breast cancer. Some clones in this sample may be carry-over from other donors' samples. The DNA for the CDR3 is TGCGGCGGAGCTAGCGGGAACAATGAGCAGTATTTT. It yields the protein CGGASGNNEQYF.